The 3 T cell receptor beta chains below come from one sample, sequenced in a study of CD8+ T cells in alopecia areata. RNA extraction and reverse transcription yielded cDNA as sequencing template. Produced via immunoSEQ multiplex PCR; TCRdb's table is partial and in-frame only. This table holds under 300,000 clones, under 70% found once. This sample comprised CD4+ T cells sorted from blood, obtained at week 0. These receptors all come from a human donor with alopecia areata.

V is TRBV29-1 and J is TRBJ1-1; 8 bases agree with TRBD1. V lost 7 bases and J lost 0; bases outside the gene matches: 4. The CDR3 is made up of 13 amino acids. Germline lookup yields CDR1 SQVTM and CDR2 ANQGSEA. CDR3 sequence (DNA): TGCAGCGGGGGACAGGTTTTGAACACTGAAGCTTTCTTT. It specifies CSGGQVLNTEAFF. Variable domain in full (rest from reference TRBV29-1 and TRBJ1-1): SAVISQKPSRDICQRGTSLTIQCQVDSQVTMMFWYRQQPGQSLTLIATANQGSEATYESGFVIDKFPISRPNLTFSTLTVSNMSPEDSSIYLCSGGQVLNTEAFFGQGTRLTVV.

This clone was observed once. The CDR3 reads CASSLGHSGANVLTF. The DNA for the CDR3 is TGTGCCAGCAGCTTAGGACACTCTGGGGCCAACGTCCTGACTTTC. The chain has TRBV7-6 and TRBJ2-6; D ambiguous. V lost 1 base and J lost 0, with 4 bases in between. The CDR3 extends over 15 amino acids. CDR1 and CDR2 (germline): SGHVS, FNYEAQ.

In its sample, this clone was seen a few times. The CDR3 sequence: CASSYARDSEAFF. The CDR3 DNA is TGTGCCAGCAGTTACGCTCGGGACAGTGAAGCTTTCTTT. This chain joins TRBV6-5 and TRBJ1-1; 7 bases line up with TRBD1. V lost 2 bases and J lost 7; bases outside the gene matches: 4. CDR1 is MNHEY and CDR2 is SVGAGI in the germline V gene. The CDR3 has 13 residues.